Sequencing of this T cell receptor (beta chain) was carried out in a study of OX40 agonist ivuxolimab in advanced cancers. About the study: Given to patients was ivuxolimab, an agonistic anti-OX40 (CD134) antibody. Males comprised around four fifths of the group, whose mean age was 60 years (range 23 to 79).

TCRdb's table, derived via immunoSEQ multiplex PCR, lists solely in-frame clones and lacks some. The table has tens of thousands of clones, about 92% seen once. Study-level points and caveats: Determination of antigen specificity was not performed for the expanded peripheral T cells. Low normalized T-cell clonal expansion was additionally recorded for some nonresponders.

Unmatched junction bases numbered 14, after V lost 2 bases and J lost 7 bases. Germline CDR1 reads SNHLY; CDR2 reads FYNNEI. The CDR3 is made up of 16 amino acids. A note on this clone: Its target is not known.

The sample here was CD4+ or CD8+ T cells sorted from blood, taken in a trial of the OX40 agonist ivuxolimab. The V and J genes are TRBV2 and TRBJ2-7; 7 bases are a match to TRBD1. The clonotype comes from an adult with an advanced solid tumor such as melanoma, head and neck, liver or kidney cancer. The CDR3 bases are TGTGCCAGCAGTGAAAGGCGCGAGGGGGCGAGATATGAGCAGTACTTC. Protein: CASSERREGARYEQYF.